The clone carrying this T cell receptor (beta chain) was observed once. The method was immunoSEQ multiplex PCR; TCRdb's version includes in-frame clones alone and lacks a portion of them. The table shows 200,000 or so clones, with more than 70% occurring only once. The sample comes from a study of blood T cell repertoires in COVID-19. Trimming took off 1 base at V and 5 bases at J, with 11 bases between the two ends. The length of the CDR3 is 14 residues. CDR1 and CDR2 (germline): MDHEN, SYDVKM. The sample consisted of peripheral blood. This rearrangement joins TRBV28 to TRBJ2-5; tentatively, D is TRBD1 (5 bases). The source of this sequence is a woman between 40 and 50 years old who had recovered from COVID-19. CDR3 region: CASSLSAGLETQYF. The CDR3 DNA reads TGTGCCAGCAGTTTATCGGCAGGGTTGGAGACCCAGTACTTC.